The TCR beta chain described here comes from a study of PD-L1 blockade in urothelial cancer. Across the study: Patients took up atezolizumab at some point between 2013 and 2014 at 1,200 mg intravenously every 3 weeks. Samples came from 3 weeks, at the second dose, and 6 weeks into treatment. Specimens of blood held a median count of approximately 150,000 T cells.

Regarding this clone: Its antigen is unidentified.

This CDR3 has 15 residues. CDR1 and CDR2 from the germline V gene are MNHEY and SVGAGI. V dropped 0 bases and J dropped 6; count of bases not matched to a gene: 1. Time point here: pretreatment peripheral blood. TCRdb's copy holds only in-frame clones and misses some; the assay was immunoSEQ multiplex PCR. The data contain 130,000 or so clones, approximately 84% of them singletons. Study-level points and caveats: Prediction of better survival came from below-median pretreatment blood TCR clonality.

The specimen comprised PBMCs, sampled around atezolizumab (anti-PD-L1) treatment. This chain connects TRBV6-5 to TRBJ2-1; TRBD2 aligns across 11 bases. The sequence was collected from a man aged 50 to 59 with urothelial cancer. The CDR3 nucleotides are TGTGCCAGCAGTTACTCTAGCGGGAGGGCCAATGAGCAGTTCTTC. It translates to CASSYSSGRANEQFF.